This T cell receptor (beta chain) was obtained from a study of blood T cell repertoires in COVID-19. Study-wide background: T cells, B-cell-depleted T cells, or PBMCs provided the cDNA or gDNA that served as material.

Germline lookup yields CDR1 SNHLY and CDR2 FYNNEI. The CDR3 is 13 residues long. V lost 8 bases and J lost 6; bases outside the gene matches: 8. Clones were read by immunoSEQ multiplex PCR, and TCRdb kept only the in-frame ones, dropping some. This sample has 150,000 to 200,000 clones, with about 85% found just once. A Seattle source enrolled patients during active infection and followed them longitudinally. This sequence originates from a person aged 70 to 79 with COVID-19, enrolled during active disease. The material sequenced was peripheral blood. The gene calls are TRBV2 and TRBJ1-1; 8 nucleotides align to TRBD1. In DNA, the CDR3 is TGTGCCAGCCGTAAAACAGGGGGATCTGAAGCTTTCTTT. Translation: CASRKTGGSEAFF.